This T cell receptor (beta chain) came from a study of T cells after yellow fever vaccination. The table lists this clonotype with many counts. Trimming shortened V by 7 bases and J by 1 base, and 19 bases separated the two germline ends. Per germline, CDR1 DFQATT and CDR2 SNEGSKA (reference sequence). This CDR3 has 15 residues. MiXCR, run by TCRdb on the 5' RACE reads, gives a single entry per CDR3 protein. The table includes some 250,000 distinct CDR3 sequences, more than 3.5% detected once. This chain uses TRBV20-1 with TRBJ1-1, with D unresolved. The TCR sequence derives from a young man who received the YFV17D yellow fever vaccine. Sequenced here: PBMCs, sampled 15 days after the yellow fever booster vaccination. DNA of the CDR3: TGCAGTGTAATCCCGGGTCAAGCTGGGAACACTGAAGCTTTCTTT. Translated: CSVIPGQAGNTEAFF.